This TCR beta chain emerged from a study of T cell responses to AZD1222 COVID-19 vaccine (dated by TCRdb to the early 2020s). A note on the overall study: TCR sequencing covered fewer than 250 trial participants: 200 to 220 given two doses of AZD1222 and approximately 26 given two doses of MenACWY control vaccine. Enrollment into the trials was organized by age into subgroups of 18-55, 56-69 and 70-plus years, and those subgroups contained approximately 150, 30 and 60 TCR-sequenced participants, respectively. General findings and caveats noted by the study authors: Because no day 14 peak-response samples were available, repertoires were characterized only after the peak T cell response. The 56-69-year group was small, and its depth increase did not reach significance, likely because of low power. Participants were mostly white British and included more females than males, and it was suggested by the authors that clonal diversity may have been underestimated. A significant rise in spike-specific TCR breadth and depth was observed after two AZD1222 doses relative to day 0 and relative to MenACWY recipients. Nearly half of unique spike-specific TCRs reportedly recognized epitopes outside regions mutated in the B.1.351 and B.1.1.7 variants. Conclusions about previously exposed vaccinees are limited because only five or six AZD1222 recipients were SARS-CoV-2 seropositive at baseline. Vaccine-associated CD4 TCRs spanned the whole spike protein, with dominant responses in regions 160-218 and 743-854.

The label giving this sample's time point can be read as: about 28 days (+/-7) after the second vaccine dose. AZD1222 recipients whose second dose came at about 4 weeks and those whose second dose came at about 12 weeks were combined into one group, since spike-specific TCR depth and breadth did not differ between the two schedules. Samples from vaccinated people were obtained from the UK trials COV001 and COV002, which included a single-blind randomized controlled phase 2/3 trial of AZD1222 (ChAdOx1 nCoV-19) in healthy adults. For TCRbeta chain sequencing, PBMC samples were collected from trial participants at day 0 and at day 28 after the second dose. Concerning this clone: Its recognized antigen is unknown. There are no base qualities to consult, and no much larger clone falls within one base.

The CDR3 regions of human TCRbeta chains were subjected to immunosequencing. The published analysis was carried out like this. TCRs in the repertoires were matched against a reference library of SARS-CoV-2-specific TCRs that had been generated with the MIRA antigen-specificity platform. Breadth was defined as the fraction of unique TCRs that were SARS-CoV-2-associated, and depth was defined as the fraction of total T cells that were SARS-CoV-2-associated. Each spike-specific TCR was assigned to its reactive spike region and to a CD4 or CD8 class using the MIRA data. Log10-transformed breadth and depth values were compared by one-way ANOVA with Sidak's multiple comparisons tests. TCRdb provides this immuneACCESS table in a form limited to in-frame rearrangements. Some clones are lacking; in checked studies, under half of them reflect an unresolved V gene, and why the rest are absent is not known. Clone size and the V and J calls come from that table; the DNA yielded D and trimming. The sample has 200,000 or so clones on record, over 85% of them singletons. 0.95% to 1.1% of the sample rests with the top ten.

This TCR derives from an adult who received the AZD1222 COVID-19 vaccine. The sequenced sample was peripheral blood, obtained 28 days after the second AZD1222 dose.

CDR3 reads: CASSPSEGMNTEAFF. Read as DNA, the sequence is TGTGCCAGCAGCCCCTCGGAGGGAATGAACACTGAAGCTTTCTTT. The sequence is built from TRBV7-9 and TRBJ1-1; a confident D gene designation cannot be given. Deletion took 5 bases off V and 0 bases off J, with a span of 13 bases between the germline ends. CDR1 SEHNR and CDR2 FQNEAQ are derived from the germline V gene (reference sequence). CDR3 length: 15 amino acids, cysteine to phenylalanine. Only CDR3 DNA remains: 45 bases, in frame from the first base.